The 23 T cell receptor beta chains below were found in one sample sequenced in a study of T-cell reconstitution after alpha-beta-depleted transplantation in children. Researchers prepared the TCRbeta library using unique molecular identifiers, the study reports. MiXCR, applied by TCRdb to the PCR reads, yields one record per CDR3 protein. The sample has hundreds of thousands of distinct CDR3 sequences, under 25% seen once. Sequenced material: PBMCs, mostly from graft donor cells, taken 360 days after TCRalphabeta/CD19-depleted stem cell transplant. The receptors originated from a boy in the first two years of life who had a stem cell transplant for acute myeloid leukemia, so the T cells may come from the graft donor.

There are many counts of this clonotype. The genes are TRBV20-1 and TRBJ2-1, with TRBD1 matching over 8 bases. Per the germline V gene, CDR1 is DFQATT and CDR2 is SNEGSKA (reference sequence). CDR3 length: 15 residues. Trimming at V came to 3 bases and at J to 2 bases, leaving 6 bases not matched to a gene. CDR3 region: CSARWPGGTYNEQFF. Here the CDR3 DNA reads TGCAGTGCTAGGTGGCCAGGGGGCACCTACAATGAGCAGTTCTTC.

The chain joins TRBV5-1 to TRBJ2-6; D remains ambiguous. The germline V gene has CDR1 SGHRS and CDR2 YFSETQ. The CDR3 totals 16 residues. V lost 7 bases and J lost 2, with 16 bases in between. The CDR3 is CASYPGTSTGANVLTF. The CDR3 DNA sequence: TGCGCCAGCTACCCGGGTACAAGCACTGGGGCCAACGTCCTGACTTTC.

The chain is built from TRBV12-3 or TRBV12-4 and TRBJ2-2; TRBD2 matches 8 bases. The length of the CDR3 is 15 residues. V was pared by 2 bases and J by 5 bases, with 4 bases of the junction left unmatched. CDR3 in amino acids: CASSLIAGRTGELFF. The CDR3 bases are TGTGCCAGCAGTTTAATAGCGGGAAGGACCGGGGAGCTGTTTTTT.

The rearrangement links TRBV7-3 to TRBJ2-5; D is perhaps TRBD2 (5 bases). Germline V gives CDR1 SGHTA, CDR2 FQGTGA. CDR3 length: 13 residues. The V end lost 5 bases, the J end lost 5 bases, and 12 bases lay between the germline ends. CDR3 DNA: TGTGCCAGCAGCCGACTATTGGGGGAGACCCAGTACTTC. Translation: CASSRLLGETQYF.

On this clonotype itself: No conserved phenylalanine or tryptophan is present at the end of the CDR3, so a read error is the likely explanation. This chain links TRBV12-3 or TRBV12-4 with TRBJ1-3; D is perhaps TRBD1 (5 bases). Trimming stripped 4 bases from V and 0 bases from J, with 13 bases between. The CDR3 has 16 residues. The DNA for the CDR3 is TGTGCCAGCAGTTCGGAAGGGGCTTACTCTGGAAACACCATATATTCT. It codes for CASSSEGAYSGNTIYS.

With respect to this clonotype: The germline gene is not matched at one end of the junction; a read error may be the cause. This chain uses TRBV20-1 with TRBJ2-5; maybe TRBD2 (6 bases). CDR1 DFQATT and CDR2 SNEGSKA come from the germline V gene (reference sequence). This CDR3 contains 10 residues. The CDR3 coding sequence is TGCAGTGCTGGAGGGTCCGCCCGGCACTTC. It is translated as CSAGGSARHF.

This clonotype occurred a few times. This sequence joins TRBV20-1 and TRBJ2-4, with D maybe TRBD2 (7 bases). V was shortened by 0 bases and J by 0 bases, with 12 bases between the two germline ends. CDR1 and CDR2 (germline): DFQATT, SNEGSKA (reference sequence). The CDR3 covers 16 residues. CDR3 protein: CSAREGGGLAKNIQYF. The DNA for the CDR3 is TGCAGTGCTAGAGAGGGAGGGGGGCTAGCCAAAAACATTCAGTACTTC.

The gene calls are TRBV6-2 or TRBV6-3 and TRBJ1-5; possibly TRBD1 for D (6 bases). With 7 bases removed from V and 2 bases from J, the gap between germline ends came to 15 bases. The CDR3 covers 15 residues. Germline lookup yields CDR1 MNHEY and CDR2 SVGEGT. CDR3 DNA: TGTGCCAGCAACCAACAGGGAATCGGCAATCAGCCCCAGCATTTT. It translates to CASNQQGIGNQPQHF.

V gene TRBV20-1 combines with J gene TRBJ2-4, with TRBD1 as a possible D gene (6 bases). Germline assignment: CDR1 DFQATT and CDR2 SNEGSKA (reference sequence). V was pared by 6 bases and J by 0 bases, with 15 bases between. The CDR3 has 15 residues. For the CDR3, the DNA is TGCAGTGCGGAAGAGGGGGAGTCAGCCAAAAACATTCAGTACTTC. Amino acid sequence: CSAEEGESAKNIQYF.

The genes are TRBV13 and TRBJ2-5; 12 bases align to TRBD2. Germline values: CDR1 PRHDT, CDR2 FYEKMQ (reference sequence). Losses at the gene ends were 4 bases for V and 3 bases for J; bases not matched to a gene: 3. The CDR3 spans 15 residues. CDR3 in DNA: TGTGCCAGCAGCTCGAGACTAGCGGGGGAAGAGACCCAGTACTTC. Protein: CASSSRLAGEETQYF. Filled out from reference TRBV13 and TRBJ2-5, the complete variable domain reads AAGVIQSPRHLIKEKRETATLKCYPIPRHDTVYWYQQGPGQDPQFLISFYEKMQSDKGSIPDRFSAQQFSDYHSELNMSSLELGDSALYFCASSSRLAGEETQYFGPGTRLLVL.

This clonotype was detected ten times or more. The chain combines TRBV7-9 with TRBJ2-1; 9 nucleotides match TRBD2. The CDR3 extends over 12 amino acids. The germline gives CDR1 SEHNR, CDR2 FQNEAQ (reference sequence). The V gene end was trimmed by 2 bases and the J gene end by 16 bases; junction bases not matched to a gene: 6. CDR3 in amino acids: CASSLTGGGAFF. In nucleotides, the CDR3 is TGTGCCAGCAGCTTAACAGGCGGGGGGGCCTTCTTC.

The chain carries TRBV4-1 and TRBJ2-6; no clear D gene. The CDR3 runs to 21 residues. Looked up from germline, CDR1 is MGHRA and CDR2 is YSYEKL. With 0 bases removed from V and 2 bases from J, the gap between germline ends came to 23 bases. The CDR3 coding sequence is TGCGCCAGCAGCCAAGACCCCCGGCCAGCCCCAGTAGCACCTGGGGCCAACGTCCTGACTTTC. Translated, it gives CASSQDPRPAPVAPGANVLTF.

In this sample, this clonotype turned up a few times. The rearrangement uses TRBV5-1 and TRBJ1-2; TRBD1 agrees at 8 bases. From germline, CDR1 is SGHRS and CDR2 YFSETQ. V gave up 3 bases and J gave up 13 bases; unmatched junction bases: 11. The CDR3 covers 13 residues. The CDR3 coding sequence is TGCGCCAGCAGCTGGAGGACAGGGTCTGTCAGCACCTTC. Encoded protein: CASSWRTGSVSTF.

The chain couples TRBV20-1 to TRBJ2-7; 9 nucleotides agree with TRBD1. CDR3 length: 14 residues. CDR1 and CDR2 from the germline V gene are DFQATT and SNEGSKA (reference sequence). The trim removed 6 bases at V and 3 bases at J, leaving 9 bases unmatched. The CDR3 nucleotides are TGCAGTGCGCCGACGGGACAGGGTGTCTACGAGCAGTACTTC. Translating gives CSAPTGQGVYEQYF.

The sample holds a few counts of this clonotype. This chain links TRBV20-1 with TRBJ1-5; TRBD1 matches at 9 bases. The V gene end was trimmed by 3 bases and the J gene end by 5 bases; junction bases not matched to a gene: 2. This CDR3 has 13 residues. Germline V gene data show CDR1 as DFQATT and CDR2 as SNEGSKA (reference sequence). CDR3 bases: TGCAGTGCTAGGGGGGACAGGGATCAGCCCCAGCATTTT. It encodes CSARGDRDQPQHF.

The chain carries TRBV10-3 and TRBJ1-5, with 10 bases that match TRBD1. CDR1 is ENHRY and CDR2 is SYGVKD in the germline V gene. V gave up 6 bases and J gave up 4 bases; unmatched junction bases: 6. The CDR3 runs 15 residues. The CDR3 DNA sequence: TGTGCCATCAGGGCCGGGACAGGGGAAAATCAGCCCCAGCATTTT. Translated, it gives CAIRAGTGENQPQHF.

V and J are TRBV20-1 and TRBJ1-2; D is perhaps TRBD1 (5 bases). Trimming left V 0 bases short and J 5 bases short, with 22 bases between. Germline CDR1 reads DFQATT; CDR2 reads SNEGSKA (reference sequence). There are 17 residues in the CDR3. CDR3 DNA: TGCAGTGCTAGAGATGGGAGGGGCGGGACTTTTTTATATGGCTACACCTTC. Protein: CSARDGRGGTFLYGYTF.

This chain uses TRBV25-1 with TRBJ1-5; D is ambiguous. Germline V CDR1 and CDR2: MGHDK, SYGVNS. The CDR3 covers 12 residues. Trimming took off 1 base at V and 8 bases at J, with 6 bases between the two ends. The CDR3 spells CASSECMEPQHF. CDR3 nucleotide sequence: TGTGCCAGCAGTGAATGTATGGAGCCCCAGCATTTT.

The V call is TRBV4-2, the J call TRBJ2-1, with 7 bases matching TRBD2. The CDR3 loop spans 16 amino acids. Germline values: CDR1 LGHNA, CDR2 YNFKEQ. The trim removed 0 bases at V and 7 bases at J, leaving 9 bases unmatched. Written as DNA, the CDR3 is TGTGCCAGCAGCCAAGATATGACGGGGGGTAGTAATGAGCAGTTCTTC. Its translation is CASSQDMTGGSNEQFF.

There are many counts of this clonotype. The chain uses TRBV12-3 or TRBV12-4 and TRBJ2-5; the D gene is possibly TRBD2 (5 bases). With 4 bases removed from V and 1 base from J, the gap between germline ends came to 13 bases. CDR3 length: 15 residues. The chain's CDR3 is CASSSPDSSQETQYF. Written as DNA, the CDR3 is TGTGCCAGCAGTTCACCGGACTCGTCCCAAGAGACCCAGTACTTC.

The chain's CDR3 is CASSPDRGRADTQYF. The DNA of the CDR3 is TGTGCCAGCAGCCCCGACAGGGGTCGTGCAGATACGCAGTATTTT. This chain links TRBV7-2 with TRBJ2-3, with 8 bases identical to TRBD1. The CDR3 has 15 amino acids. Looked up from germline, CDR1 is SGHTA and CDR2 is FQGNSA. V gave up 5 bases and J gave up 4 bases; unmatched junction bases: 8.

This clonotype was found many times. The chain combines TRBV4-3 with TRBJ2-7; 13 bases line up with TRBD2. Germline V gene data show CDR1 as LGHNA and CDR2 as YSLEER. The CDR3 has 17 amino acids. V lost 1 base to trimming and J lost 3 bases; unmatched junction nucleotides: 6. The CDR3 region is CASSQGGRTSGGYEQYF. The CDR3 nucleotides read TGCGCCAGCAGCCAAGGCGGGCGGACTAGCGGGGGCTACGAGCAGTACTTC.

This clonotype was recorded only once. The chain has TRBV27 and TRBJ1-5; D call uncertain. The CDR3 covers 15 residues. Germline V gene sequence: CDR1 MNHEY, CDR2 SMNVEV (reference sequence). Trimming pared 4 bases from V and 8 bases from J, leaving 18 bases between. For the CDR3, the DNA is TGTGCCAGCAGTTCCCTTGGACGCCTAAAAGAGCCCCAGCATTTT. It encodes CASSSLGRLKEPQHF.